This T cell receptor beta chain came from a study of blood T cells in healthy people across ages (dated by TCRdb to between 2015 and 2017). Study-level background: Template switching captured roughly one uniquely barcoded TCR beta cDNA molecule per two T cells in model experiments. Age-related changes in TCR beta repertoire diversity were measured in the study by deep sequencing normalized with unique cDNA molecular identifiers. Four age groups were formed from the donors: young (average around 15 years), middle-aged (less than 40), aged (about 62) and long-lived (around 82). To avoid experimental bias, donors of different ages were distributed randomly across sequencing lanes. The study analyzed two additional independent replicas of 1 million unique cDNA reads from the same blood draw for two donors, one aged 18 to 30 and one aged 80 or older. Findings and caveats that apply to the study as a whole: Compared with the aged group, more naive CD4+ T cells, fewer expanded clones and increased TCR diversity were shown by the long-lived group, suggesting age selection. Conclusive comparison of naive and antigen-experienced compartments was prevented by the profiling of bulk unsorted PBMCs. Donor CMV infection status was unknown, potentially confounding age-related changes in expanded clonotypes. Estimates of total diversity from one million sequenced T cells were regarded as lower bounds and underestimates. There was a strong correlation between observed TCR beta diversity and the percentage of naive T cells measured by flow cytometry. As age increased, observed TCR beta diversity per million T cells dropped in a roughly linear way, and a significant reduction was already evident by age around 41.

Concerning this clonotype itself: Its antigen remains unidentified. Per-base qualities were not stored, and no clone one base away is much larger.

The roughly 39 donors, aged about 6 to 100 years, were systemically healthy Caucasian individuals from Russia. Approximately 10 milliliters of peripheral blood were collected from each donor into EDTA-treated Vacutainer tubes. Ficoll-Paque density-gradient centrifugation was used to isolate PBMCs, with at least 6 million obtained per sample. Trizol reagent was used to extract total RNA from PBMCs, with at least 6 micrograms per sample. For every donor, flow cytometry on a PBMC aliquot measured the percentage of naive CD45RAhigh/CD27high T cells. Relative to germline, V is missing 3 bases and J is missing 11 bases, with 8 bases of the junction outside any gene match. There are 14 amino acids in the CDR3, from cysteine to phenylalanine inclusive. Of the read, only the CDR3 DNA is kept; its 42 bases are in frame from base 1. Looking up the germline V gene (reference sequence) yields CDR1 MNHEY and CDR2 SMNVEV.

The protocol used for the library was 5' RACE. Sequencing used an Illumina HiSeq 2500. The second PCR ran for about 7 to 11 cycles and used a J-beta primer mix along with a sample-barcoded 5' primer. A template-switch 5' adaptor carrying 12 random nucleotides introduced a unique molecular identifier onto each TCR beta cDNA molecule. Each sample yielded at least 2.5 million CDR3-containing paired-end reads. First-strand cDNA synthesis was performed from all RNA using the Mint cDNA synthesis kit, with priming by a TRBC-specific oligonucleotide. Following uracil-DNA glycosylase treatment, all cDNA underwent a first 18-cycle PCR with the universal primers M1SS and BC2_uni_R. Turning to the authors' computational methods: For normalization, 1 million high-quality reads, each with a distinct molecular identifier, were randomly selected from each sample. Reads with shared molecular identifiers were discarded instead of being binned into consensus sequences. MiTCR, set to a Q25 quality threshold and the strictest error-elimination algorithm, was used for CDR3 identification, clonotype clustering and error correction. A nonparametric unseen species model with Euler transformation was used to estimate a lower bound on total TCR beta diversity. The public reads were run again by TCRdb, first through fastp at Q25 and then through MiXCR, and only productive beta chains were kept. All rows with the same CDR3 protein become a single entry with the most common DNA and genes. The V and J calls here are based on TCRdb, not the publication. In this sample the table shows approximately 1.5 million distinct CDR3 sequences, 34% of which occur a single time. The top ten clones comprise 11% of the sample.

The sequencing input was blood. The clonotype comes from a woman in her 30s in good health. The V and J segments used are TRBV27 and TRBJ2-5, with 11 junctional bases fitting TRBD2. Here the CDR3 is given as CASSLTSGAYGQYF. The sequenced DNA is TGTGCCAGCAGTTTGACTAGCGGGGCCTACGGGCAGTACTTC.